The sequence of this T cell receptor beta chain was determined in a study of neurological immune-mediated disorders. In its sample, this clonotype was seen many times. MiXCR, applied by TCRdb to the 5' RACE reads, yields one record per CDR3 protein. The table lists 65,000 to 70,000 distinct CDR3 sequences, roughly 3.9% of them singletons, with 1.3% in the top ten. This clonotype was sampled from a man aged 30 to 39 with multiple sclerosis. Sequences were obtained from PBMCs.

The DNA for the CDR3 is TGTGCCAGCAGTTTTCGGCAGAGCTCTGGGGCCAACGTCCTGACTTTC. Translation: CASSFRQSSGANVLTF. The chain joins TRBV27 to TRBJ2-6, with D unclear. V was clipped by 3 bases and J by 0 bases, with 9 bases between them. The CDR3 runs to 16 residues. Germline CDR1 and CDR2: MNHEY and SMNVEV (reference sequence).